This T cell receptor (beta chain) originates from a study of cytomegalovirus exposure and HLA in healthy donors. Overall study results and limits: The authors considered a cluster of highly shared sequence variants likely to be a sequencing artifact. A later analysis reportedly identified an Asian-associated ancestry cluster as carrying fewer N-insertions than the approximately 620-donor mean. Later work found most CMV-associated TCR beta chains apparently HLA-restricted.

Use of 60 Vbeta and 13 Jbeta primers characterized the PCR. Sequencing was performed with immunoSEQ multiplex PCR; in TCRdb, only in-frame clones are kept and a portion is missing. The sample has 150,000 to 200,000 clones; roughly 81% are singletons. On this clone: Its antigen is still unknown.

The germline CDR1 and CDR2 sequences are SQVTM and ANQGSEA. Trimming removed 4 bases at V and 6 bases at J, with 13 bases between. The CDR3 length is 13 residues. The receptor was derived from a woman between 18 and 30 years old in good health and CMV-seropositive. Input material: PBMCs. The chain carries TRBV29-1 and TRBJ1-5; TRBD1 is a possible D gene (5 bases). CDR3 loop: CSVGEQAFQPQHF. The CDR3 region has the DNA TGCAGCGTTGGAGAACAGGCGTTTCAGCCCCAGCATTTT.